These 4 T cell receptor beta chains were all obtained from the same sample, sequenced in a study of response to subunit inactivated influenza vaccine (dated by TCRdb to 2017 to 2018). Receptor libraries were prepared by RT-PCR. Sequencing used an Illumina HiSeq 2500. TCRdb redid the processing of the public reads, applying fastp at Q25 and MiXCR, and retained in-frame beta chains. Each record represents a unique CDR3 protein, reported with the most common genes and DNA among its rows. The sample table contains more than 500,000 distinct CDR3 sequences; only one count was recorded for approximately 10% of them. The ten most abundant clones make up 9.5% to 12% of the sample. The sample was also reused in another study, on T cells expressing NK-cell markers. The second study's paper adds: 5'RACE template switching, by which a universal primer site and unique molecular identifiers were added, was used to make TCR beta cDNA libraries.

The sequenced sample was PBMCs from blood, obtained on the day of vaccination. Receptors were obtained from a man aged 45 to 65 who received an inactivated influenza vaccine. Donor details come from another sample of the same person, matched by shared clones.

This clonotype was observed a handful of times. This sequence joins TRBV6-5 and TRBJ2-2; perhaps TRBD1 as D (5 bases). In germline, CDR1 is MNHEY, CDR2 SVGAGI. This CDR3 has 15 amino acids. V dropped 0 bases and J dropped 5 bases, with 10 bases sitting between them. The CDR3: CASSYSGHGTGELFF. CDR3 sequence (DNA): TGTGCCAGCAGTTACTCGGGGCATGGAACCGGGGAGCTGTTTTTT.

The V and J genes are TRBV6-6 and TRBJ2-7; 7 bases match TRBD1. Germline-derived CDR1 and CDR2 are MNHNY and SVGAGI (reference sequence). The CDR3 length is 13 residues. V shed 8 bases and J 1 base; nucleotides not matched to a gene: 5. The CDR3 region has the DNA TGTGCCAGCGAAGGACAGGTTTCCTACGAGCAGTACTTC. Residues: CASEGQVSYEQYF.

This clonotype was found a few times. The genes are TRBV28 and TRBJ1-2; TRBD1 might be the D (5 bases). Germline lookup yields CDR1 MDHEN and CDR2 SYDVKM. This CDR3 is built from 15 residues. The V and J ends lost 2 bases and 7 bases respectively, with 17 bases between them. The CDR3: CASSLGTSAWRGYTF. The CDR3 DNA follows: TGTGCCAGCAGTTTAGGGACCTCGGCCTGGCGTGGCTACACCTTC.

This clonotype occurred a few times. The chain combines TRBV4-2 with TRBJ2-4, with TRBD2 matching over 9 bases. The V gene end was trimmed by 1 base and the J gene end by 14 bases; junction bases not matched to a gene: 6. In germline, CDR1 is LGHNA, CDR2 YNFKEQ. This CDR3 contains 13 residues. In DNA, the CDR3 is TGTGCCAGCAGCCAAGGAGCGCGGGAGGGGGAGTACTTC. It codes for CASSQGAREGEYF.